This TCR beta chain was documented in a study of T cell repertoires in cytomegalovirus infection. Study overall: In the study, CMV epitopes included recently identified HLA-C-restricted and well-studied HLA-B-restricted ones. Both CMV infection and a matching HLA type were indicated by public TCR beta signatures.

This clonotype was observed many times. Its antigen is unknown. This CDR3 is 17 amino acids long. CDR1 MNHEY and CDR2 SVGAGI come from the germline V gene. The V and J ends lost 2 bases and 5 bases respectively, with 18 bases between them. Study-level findings and limits: Of the TCR beta families, the public ones yielded a cumulative frequency that identified carriers of CMV plus the relevant HLA.

One entry per CDR3 protein, called by TCRdb with MiXCR from the reads. This sample carries around 800,000 distinct CDR3 sequences, 30% to 35% of them seen once, and the ten largest clones take 9.5% to 15%. Here the sequenced sample was cultured CD8+ T cells from PBMCs, taken from culture after CMV antigen stimulation. The receptor was derived from a human donor in good health (CMV status not recorded). Some clones in this sample may be carry-over from other donors' samples. J is TRBJ2-2 and V is TRBV6-5; the D gene is possibly TRBD2 (5 bases). CDR3 in DNA: TGTGCCAGCAGTTACAATGTAGGCCCCGGGGTAACCGGGGAGCTGTTTTTT. It translates to CASSYNVGPGVTGELFF.